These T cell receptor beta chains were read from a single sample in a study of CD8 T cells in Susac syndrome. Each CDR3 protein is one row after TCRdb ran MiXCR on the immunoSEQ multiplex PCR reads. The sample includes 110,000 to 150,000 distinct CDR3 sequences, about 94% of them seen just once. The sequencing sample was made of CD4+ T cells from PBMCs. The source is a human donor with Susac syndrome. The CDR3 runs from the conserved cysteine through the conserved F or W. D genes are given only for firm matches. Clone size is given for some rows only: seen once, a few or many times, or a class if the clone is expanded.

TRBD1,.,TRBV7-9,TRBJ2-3,TGTGCCAGCAGCAACTTAGACAGGGCCACGCAGTATTTT,CASSNLDRATQYF
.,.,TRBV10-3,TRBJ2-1,TGTGCCATCAGTGGCGTGGGTATGAGGCCCTCTACGAATGAGCAGTTCTTC,CAISGVGMRPSTNEQFF
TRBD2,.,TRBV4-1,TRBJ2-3,TGCGCCAGCAGCCCATTGGGCGGGAGTGTCACAGATACGCAGTATTTT,CASSPLGGSVTDTQYF
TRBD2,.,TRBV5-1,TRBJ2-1,TGCGCCAGCAGCGGCGCGGGAGTGGTGGATGAGCAGTTCTTC,CASSGAGVVDEQFF
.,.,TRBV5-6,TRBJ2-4,TGTGCCAGCAGCTTGAAAGCGGCTCTAGCCAAAAACATTCAGTACTTC,CASSLKAALAKNIQYF
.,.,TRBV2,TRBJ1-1,TGTGCCAGCAGTGGTTCGGCTTTCTTT,CASSGSAFF
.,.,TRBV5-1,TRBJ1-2,TGCGCCAGCAGCTTGGACGCAGACATCGATGGCTACACCTTC,CASSLDADIDGYTF
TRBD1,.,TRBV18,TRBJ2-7,TGTGCCAGCTCACCGGAGACAGGGGCCTACGAGCAGTACTTC,CASSPETGAYEQYF
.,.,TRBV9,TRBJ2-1,TGTGCCAGCAGCGTAGGTGGCGGGACCTACAATGAGCAGTTCTTC,CASSVGGGTYNEQFF
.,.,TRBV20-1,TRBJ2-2,TGCAGTGCGCGAGTAGGTTTTCGAGGGGAGCTGTTTTTT,CSARVGFRGELFF
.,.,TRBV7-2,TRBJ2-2,TGTGCCAGCAGCTTACCCCCCGGGGAGCTGTTTTTT,CASSLPPGELFF
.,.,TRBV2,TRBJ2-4,TGTGCCAGCAGTGACTCGACAGAAAACATTCAGTACTTC,CASSDSTENIQYF
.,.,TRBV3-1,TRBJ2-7,TGTGCCAGCAGCCAAGTCCCCAAGGCAACCGGCCTATACGAGCAGTACTTC,CASSQVPKATGLYEQYF
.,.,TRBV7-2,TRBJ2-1,TGTGCCAGCAGCTTGGGTGGTTTGAGTGAGCAGTTCTTC,CASSLGGLSEQFF
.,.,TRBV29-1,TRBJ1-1,TGCAGCGTTGGTGGGGGGTTCGGGGAGGGAAGAGGGAACACTGAAGCTTTCTTT,CSVGGGFGEGRGNTEAFF
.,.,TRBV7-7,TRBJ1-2,TGTGCCAGCAGCTGGGGAGTTAACTATGGCTACACCTTC,CASSWGVNYGYTF
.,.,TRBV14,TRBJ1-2,TGTGCCAGCAGCCAAGTGAGCTATGGCTACACCTTC,CASSQVSYGYTF
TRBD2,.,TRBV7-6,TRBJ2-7,TGTGCCAGCAGCTTTAGCCGGGGCGGGAGGGCATACGAGCAGTACTTC,CASSFSRGGRAYEQYF
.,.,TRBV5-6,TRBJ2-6,TGTGCCAGCAGCCCGGGACCTGGGGCCAACGTCCTGACTTTC,CASSPGPGANVLTF
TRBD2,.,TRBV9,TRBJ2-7,TGTGCCAGCAGCCCGAGTGGTAGCGGGAGATACGAGCAGTACTTC,CASSPSGSGRYEQYF
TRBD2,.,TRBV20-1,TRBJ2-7,TGCAGTGCTATGACTAGCGGGGTTTACGAGCAGTACTTC,CSAMTSGVYEQYF
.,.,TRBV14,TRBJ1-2,TGTGCCAGCAGCCAAGATCGGCGGAACTATGGCTACACCTTC,CASSQDRRNYGYTF
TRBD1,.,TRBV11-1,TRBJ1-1,TGTGCCAGCAGCCCGACTCCCACAGGCAGGGGGACTGAAGCTTTCTTT,CASSPTPTGRGTEAFF
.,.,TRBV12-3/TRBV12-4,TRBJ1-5,TGTGCCAGCAGTCTTACCCCCTGGCGGCCCCAGCATTTT,CASSLTPWRPQHF
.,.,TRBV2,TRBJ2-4,TGTGCCAGCAGTGAGGGTCACGGCATTCAGTACTTC,CASSEGHGIQYF
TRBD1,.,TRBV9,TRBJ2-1,TGTGCCAGCAGCGCTGACAGGGTCGATGAGCAGTTCTTC,CASSADRVDEQFF
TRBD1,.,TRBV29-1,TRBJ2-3,TGCAGCGTTGAAGCGGACAGGGCTGCAGATACGCAGTATTTT,CSVEADRAADTQYF
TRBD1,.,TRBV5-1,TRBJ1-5,TGCGCCAGCAGCCCGGGGACAGGGGGAGGAACTCAGCCCCAGCATTTT,CASSPGTGGGTQPQHF
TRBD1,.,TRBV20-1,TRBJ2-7,TGCAGTGCTACCTCCCGGGACAGAAACCACTACGAGCAGTACTTC,CSATSRDRNHYEQYF
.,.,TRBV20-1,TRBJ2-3,TGCAGTGCCGAGAGGGGTCTCAGCACAGATACGCAGTATTTT,CSAERGLSTDTQYF
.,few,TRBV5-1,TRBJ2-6,TGCGCCAGCAGCTTGGGCCAGGGGAGGACTGGGGCCAACGTCCTGACTTTC,CASSLGQGRTGANVLTF
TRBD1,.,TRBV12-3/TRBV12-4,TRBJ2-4,TGTGCCAGCAGTCAACAGGGACAGGCAGGCATTCAGTACTTC,CASSQQGQAGIQYF
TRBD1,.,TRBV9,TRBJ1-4,TGTGCCAGCAGCCTCAGTGGGACAGAGGCTGAAAAACTGTTTTTT,CASSLSGTEAEKLFF
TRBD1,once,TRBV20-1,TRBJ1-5,TGCAGTGCTTACCGAGGGGGCCATAGCAATCAGCCCCAGCATTTT,CSAYRGGHSNQPQHF
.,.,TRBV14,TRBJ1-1,TGTGCCAGCAGCCCCAAGACAGGTCTTCTGAGGAACACTGAAGCTTTCTTT,CASSPKTGLLRNTEAFF
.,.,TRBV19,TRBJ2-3,TGTGCCAGTAGTACCCGCACAGATACGCAGTATTTT,CASSTRTDTQYF
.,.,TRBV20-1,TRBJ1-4,TGCAGTGCCTCCTCCCTGGGTGAAAAACTGTTTTTT,CSASSLGEKLFF
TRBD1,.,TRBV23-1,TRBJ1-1,TGCGCCAGCAGTCATAAGGACAGGGGGAACACTGAAGCTTTCTTT,CASSHKDRGNTEAFF
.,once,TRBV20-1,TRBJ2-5,TGCAGTGCCAACGAAGGGGGGGAGACCCAGTACTTC,CSANEGGETQYF
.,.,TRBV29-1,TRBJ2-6,TGCAGCGTTGCGGTCCGGGCTGGGGCCAACGTCCTGACTTTC,CSVAVRAGANVLTF
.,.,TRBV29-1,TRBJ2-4,TGCAGCGTTGCCGGCCTAGCCAAAAACATTCAGTACTTC,CSVAGLAKNIQYF
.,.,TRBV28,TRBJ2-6,TGTGCCAGCATCAACCAGGGGTCTGGGGCCAACGTCCTGACTTTC,CASINQGSGANVLTF
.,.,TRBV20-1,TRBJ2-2,TGCAGTGCCGGCCCTTACAGGGATTCGGACACCGGGGAGCTGTTTTTT,CSAGPYRDSDTGELFF
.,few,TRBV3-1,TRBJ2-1,TGTGCCAGCAGCCTGGCCCCCAATGAGCAGTTCTTC,CASSLAPNEQFF
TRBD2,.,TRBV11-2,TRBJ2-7,TGTGCCAGCAGACCGGGACTAGCGGGACGCGAGCAGTACTTC,CASRPGLAGREQYF
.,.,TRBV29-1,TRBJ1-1,TGCAGCGTTGAACATTGGCGGAGCGAGACTGAAGCTTTCTTT,CSVEHWRSETEAFF
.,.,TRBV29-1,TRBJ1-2,TGCAGCGTTGAAGCGGGAAGGGGGAACTATGGCTACACCTTC,CSVEAGRGNYGYTF
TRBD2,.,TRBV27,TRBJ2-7,TGTGCCAGCAGTGGGACTACCGATTACGAGCAGTACTTC,CASSGTTDYEQYF
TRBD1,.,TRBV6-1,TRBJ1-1,TGTGCCAGCAGCACGGACAGGTCTTTCGTGACGACGACTGAAGCTTTCTTT,CASSTDRSFVTTTEAFF
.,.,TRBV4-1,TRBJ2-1,TGCGCCAGCAGCCGCCTATCTAGCAATGAGCGGTTCTTC,CASSRLSSNERFF
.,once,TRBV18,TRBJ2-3,TGTGCCAGCTCACCGACAGCCGTGATGCAGTATTTT,CASSPTAVMQYF
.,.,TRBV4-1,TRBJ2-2,TGCGCCAGCAGCCACGGGATCAGCGCCGGGGAGCTGTTTTTT,CASSHGISAGELFF
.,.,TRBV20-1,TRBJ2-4,TGCAGCGCTCTCGCTCTCCCGGAAGAGGGGGATAACATTCAGTACTTC,CSALALPEEGDNIQYF
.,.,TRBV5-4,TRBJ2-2,TGTGCCAGCAGCTTGGATGCGGGACGTAACACCGGGGAGCTGTTTTTT,CASSLDAGRNTGELFF
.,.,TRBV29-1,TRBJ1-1,TGCAGCGTTGGTAACACTGAAGCTTTCTTT,CSVGNTEAFF
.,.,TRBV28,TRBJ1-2,TGTGCCAGCAGTTCACCTCACGGGACATCCCTTGGCTACACCTTC,CASSSPHGTSLGYTF
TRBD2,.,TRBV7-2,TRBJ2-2,TGTGCCAGCAGACTAGCGGGATCCGGGGAGCTGTTTTTT,CASRLAGSGELFF
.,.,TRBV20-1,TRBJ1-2,TGCAGTGCTAGACTTTACTCAGGGAACTATGGCTACACCTTC,CSARLYSGNYGYTF